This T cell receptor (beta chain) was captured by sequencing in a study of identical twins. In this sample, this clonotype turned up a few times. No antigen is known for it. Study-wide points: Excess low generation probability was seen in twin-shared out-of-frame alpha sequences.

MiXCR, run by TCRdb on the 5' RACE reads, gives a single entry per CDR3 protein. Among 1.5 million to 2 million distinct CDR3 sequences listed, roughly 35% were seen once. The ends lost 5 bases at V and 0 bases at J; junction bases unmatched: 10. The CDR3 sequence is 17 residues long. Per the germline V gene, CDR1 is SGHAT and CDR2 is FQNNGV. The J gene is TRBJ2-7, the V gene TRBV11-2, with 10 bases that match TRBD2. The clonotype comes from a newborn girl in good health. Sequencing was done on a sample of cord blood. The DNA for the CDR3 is TGTGCCAGCAGCCGAAAGCGAGCGGGAGGGAGCTCCTACGAGCAGTACTTC. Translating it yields CASSRKRAGGSSYEQYF. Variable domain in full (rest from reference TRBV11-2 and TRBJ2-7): EAGVAQSPRYKIIEKRQSVAFWCNPISGHATLYWYQQILGQGPKLLIQFQNNGVVDDSQLPKDRFSAERLKGVDSTLKIQPAKLEDSAVYLCASSRKRAGGSSYEQYFGPGTRLTVT.